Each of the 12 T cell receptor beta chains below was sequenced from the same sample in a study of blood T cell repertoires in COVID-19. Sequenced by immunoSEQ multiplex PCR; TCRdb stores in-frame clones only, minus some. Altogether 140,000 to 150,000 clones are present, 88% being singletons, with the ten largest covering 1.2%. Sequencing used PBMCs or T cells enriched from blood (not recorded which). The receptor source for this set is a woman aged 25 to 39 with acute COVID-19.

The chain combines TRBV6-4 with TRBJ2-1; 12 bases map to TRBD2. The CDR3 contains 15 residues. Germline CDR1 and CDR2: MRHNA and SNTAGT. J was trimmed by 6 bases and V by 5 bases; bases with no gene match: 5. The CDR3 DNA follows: TGTGCCAGCAGTCGACTAGCGGGAGAGGGCAATGAGCAGTTCTTC. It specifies CASSRLAGEGNEQFF.

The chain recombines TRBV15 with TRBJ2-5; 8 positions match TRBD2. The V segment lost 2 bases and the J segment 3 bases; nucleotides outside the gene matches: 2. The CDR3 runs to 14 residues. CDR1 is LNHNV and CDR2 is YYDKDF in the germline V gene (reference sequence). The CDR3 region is CATSRQLAEETQYF. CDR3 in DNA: TGTGCCACCAGCAGACAACTAGCGGAAGAGACCCAGTACTTC.

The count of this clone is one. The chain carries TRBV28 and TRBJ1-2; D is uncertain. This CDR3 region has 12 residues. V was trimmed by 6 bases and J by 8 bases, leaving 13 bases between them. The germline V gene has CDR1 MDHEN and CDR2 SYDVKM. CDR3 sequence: CASRSINAGYTF. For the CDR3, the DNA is TGTGCCAGCAGGTCAATCAACGCGGGCTACACCTTC.

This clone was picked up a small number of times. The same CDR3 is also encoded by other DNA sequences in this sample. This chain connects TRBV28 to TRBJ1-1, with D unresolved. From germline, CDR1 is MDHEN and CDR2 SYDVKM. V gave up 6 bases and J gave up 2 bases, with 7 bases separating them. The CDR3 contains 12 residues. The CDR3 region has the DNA TGTGCCAGCAGGGAGAGAAACACTGAAGCTTTCTTT. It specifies CASRERNTEAFF.

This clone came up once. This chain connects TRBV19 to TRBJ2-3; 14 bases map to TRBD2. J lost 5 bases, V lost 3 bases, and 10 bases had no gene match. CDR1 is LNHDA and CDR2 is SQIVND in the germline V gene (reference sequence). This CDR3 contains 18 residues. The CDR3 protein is CASSMSVTSGRALDTQYF. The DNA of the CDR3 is TGTGCCAGTAGTATGTCAGTGACTAGCGGGAGGGCCTTAGATACGCAGTATTTT.

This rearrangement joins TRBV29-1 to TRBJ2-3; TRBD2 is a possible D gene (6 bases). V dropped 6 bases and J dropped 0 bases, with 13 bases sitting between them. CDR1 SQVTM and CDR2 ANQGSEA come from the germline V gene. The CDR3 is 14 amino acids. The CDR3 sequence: CSVQLASSTDTQYF. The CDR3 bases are TGCAGCGTACAACTAGCCTCAAGCACAGATACGCAGTATTTT.

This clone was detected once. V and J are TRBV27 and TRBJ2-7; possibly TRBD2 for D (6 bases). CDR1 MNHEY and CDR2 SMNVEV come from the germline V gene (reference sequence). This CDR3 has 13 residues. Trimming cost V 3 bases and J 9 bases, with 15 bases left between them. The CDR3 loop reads CASSFRTSSGQYF. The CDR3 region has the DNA TGTGCCAGCAGTTTCCGGACCAGTAGCGGGCAGTACTTC.

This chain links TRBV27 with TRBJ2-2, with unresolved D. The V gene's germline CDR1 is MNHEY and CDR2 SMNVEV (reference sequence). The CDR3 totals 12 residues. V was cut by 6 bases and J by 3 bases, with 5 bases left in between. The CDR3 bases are TGTGCCAGCAGCCCTTACACCGGGGAGCTGTTTTTT. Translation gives CASSPYTGELFF.

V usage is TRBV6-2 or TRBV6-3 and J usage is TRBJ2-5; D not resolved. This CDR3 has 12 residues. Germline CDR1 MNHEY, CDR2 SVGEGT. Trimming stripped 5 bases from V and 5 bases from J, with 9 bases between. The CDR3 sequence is CASSTSSETQYF. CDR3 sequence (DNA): TGTGCCAGCAGTACGAGTTCCGAGACCCAGTACTTC.

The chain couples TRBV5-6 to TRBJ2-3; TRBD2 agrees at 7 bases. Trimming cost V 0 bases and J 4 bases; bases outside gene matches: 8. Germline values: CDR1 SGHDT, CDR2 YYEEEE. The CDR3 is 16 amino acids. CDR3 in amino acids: CASSLAGEGGADTQYF. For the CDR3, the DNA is TGTGCCAGCAGCTTGGCCGGGGAGGGCGGGGCAGATACGCAGTATTTT.

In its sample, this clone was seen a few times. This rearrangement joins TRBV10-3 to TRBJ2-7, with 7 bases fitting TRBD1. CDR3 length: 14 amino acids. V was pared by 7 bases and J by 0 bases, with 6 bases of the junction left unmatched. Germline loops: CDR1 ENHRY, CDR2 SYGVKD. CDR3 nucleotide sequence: TGTGCCATCACCCCGACAGGGAGCTCCTACGAGCAGTACTTC. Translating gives CAITPTGSSYEQYF.

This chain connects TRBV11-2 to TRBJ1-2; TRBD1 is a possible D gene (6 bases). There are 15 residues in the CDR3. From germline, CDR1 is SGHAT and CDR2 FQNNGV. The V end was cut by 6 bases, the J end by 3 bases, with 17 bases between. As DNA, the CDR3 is TGTGCCAGCAGACGTCCTGGGCAGGGGCACTATGGCTACACCTTC. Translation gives CASRRPGQGHYGYTF.